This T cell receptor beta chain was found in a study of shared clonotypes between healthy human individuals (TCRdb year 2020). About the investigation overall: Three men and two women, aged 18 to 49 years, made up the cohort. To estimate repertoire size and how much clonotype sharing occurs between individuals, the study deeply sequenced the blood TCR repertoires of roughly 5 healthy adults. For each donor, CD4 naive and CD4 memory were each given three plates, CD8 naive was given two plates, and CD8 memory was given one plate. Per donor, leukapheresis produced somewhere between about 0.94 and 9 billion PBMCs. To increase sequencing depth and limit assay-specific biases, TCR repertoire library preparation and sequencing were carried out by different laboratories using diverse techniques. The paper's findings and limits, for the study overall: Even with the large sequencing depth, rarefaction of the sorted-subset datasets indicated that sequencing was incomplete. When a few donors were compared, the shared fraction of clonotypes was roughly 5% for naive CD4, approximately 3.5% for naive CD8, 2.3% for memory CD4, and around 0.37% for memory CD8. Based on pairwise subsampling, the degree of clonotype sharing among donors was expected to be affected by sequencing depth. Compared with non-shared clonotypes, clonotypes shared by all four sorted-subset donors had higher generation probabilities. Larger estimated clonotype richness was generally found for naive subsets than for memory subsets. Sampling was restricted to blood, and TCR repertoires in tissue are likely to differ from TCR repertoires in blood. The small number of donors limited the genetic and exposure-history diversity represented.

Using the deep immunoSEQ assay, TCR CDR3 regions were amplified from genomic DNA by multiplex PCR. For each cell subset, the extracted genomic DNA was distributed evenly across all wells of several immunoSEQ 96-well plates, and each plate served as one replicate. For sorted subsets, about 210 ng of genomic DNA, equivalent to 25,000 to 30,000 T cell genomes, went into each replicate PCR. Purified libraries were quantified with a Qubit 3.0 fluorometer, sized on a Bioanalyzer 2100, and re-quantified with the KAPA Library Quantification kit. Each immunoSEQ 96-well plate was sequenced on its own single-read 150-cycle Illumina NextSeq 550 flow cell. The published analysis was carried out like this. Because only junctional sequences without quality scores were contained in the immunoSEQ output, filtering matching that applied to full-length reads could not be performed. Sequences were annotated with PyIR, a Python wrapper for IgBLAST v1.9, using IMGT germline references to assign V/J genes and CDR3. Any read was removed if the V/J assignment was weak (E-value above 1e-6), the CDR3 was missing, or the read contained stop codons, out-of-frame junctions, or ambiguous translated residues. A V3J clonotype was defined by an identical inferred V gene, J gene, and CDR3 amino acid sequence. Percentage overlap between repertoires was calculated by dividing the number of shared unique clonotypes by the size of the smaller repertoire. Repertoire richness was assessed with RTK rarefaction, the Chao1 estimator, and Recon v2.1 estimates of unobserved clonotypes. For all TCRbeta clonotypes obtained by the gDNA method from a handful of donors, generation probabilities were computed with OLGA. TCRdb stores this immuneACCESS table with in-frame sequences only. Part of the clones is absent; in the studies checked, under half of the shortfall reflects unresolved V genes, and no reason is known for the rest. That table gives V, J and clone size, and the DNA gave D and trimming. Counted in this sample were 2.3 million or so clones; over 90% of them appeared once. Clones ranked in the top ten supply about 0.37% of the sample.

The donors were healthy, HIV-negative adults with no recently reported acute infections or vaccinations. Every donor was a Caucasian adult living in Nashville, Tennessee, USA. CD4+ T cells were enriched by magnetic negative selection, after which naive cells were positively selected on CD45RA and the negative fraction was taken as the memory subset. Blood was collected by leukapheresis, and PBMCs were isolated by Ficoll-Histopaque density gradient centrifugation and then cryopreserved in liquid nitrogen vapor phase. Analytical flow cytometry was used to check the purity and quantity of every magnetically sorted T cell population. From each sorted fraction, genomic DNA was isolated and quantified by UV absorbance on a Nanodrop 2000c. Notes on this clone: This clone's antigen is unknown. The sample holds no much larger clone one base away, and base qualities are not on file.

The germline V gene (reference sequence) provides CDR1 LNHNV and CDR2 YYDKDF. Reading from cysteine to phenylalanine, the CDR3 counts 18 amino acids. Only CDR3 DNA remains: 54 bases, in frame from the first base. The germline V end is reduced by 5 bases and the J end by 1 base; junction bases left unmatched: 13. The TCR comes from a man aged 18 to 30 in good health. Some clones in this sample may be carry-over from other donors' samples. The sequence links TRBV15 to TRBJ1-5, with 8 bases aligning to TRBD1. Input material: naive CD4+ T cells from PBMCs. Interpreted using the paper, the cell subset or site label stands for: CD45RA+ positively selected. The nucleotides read TGTGCCACCAGCGACGGGACAGGACATAGAGGGAGCAATCAGCCCCAGCATTTT. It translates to CATSDGTGHRGSNQPQHF.